The present TCR beta chain was sequenced within a study of shared clonotypes between healthy human individuals. CD45RO negativity and positive selection for CCR7 defined naive CD8 cells, a population that excluded terminally differentiated effector memory CD45RA+ cells. Germline values: CDR1 MNHEY, CDR2 SMNVEV (reference sequence). This CDR3 is 16 amino acids long. Trimming removed 3 bases at V and 0 bases at J, with 14 bases between. Notes on this clone: Its specificity is unknown.

Sorted-subset replicate PCR reactions were performed with about 200 ng DNA, corresponding to roughly 30,000 T cell genomes. Using immunoSEQ multiplex PCR, the repertoire was profiled, and TCRdb retains in-frame clones only, with some absent. The sample consists of 2 million to 2.5 million clones, about 92% of them appearing once. Study findings and constraints: In this cohort, only blood was sampled, and tissue repertoires likely differ.

The V and J genes are TRBV27 and TRBJ2-5; D might be TRBD2 (5 bases). This TCR came from a man aged 18 to 29 in good health. Some clones in this sample may be carry-over from other donors' samples. The material sequenced was naive CD8+ T cells from PBMCs. As DNA, the CDR3 is TGTGCCAGCAGTTTCGCAGCGGAAACTTACCAAGAGACCCAGTACTTC. This sequence encodes CASSFAAETYQETQYF.